This TCR beta chain derives from a study of response to subunit inactivated influenza vaccine. Study-wide findings and caveats: The authors put forward the suggestion that each seasonal influenza vaccination may bring in only a limited number of new T cells.

The CDR3 consists of 16 residues. V was shortened by 2 bases and J by 1 base, with 14 bases between the two germline ends. From germline, CDR1 is MNHEY and CDR2 SVGEGT. The table lists this clonotype with a count of one. Its antigen is unknown. TCRdb recomputed calls from the RT-PCR reads with MiXCR, one row per CDR3 protein. This sample has fewer than 550,000 distinct CDR3 sequences; around 25% occur once, and the top ten carry approximately 2%. The clonotype originates from a man aged 45 to 65 who received an inactivated influenza vaccine. The starting material was CD4+ T cells sorted from PBMCs, obtained about 5 days after vaccination. The chain recombines TRBV6-2 or TRBV6-3 with TRBJ2-5; D possibly corresponds to TRBD2 (5 bases). The CDR3 reads CASSYEAGTFQETQYF. CDR3 in DNA: TGTGCCAGCAGTTACGAGGCGGGTACCTTCCAAGAGACCCAGTACTTC.